The 27 T cell receptor beta chains below come from one sample, sequenced in a study of human T cells and chemical hapten exposure. TCRdb processed the RACE reads anew with MiXCR; each CDR3 protein has one entry. The data contain about 190,000 distinct CDR3 sequences, 20% to 25% of them singletons. The time point was: patch test 3, about 24 weeks after DPC sensitization. Treatment described: therapeutic diphenylcyclopropenone sensitization with weekly scalp DPC. The sequencing used whole blood, collected in connection with sensitization to the hapten diphenylcyclopropenone (DPC). These TCRs come from a woman aged 40 to 50 with alopecia areata. Some clones in this sample may be carry-over from other donors' samples.

This clonotype was recorded a few times. The CDR3 sequence is CASSKGSGHNEQFF. In nucleotides, the CDR3 is TGTGCCAGCAGCAAAGGTAGCGGACACAATGAGCAGTTCTTC. The gene calls are TRBV5-4 and TRBJ2-1; D may be TRBD2 (6 bases). This CDR3 has 14 amino acids. From germline, CDR1 is SGHNT and CDR2 YYREEE (reference sequence). The V end lost 4 bases, the J end lost 5 bases, and 13 bases lay between the germline ends.

The chain joins TRBV20-1 to TRBJ2-1; D gene uncertain. CDR1 DFQATT and CDR2 SNEGSKA come from the germline V gene (reference sequence). CDR3 length equals 12 residues. V shed 8 bases and J shed 5 bases, with 13 bases lying between them. The DNA for the CDR3 is TGCAGTCCTGAGACTTCTAACAATGAGCAGTTCTTC. Residues: CSPETSNNEQFF.

The chain carries TRBV6-4 and TRBJ2-1; 15 nucleotides align to TRBD2. V lost 6 bases and J lost 0; bases outside the gene matches: 6. Germline CDR1 MRHNA, CDR2 SNTAGT. There are 18 residues in the CDR3. Here the CDR3 reads CASSAGLAGGSSYNEQFF. CDR3 in DNA: TGTGCCAGCAGCGCGGGACTAGCGGGAGGTTCCTCCTACAATGAGCAGTTCTTC.

The genes are TRBV20-1 and TRBJ1-1; the match to TRBD1 covers 7 bases. The J segment lost 4 bases and the V segment lost 0 bases, leaving 8 bases of the junction unmatched. The CDR3 totals 15 residues. Germline V gene lookup returns CDR1 DFQATT and CDR2 SNEGSKA (reference sequence). The CDR3 DNA sequence: TGCAGTGCTAGAGAAGTTAACAGGGGAGTCACTGAAGCTTTCTTT. It is translated as CSAREVNRGVTEAFF.

V usage is TRBV4-1 and J usage is TRBJ1-2; 7 bases align to TRBD1. The germline CDR1 and CDR2 sequences are MGHRA and YSYEKL. The V and J ends lost 4 bases and 8 bases, in that order; junction bases with no gene match: 10. The CDR3 totals 14 residues. The CDR3 loop reads CASSLGPTGTGYTF. The CDR3 nucleotides are TGCGCCAGCAGCCTAGGCCCGACAGGGACAGGCTACACCTTC.

V and J are TRBV6-5 and TRBJ1-2; TRBD1 aligns across 8 bases. Germline V gives CDR1 MNHEY, CDR2 SVGAGI. The V and J ends lost 2 bases and 4 bases, in that order; junction bases with no gene match: 3. CDR3 length: 14 amino acids. For the CDR3, the DNA is TGTGCCAGCAGTTACACGGGACAGGTCTATGGCTACACCTTC. Translating it yields CASSYTGQVYGYTF.

This clonotype was seen more than once but under ten times. The J gene is TRBJ1-4, the V gene TRBV29-1, with D perhaps TRBD1 (5 bases). Germline lookup yields CDR1 SQVTM and CDR2 ANQGSEA. V lost 4 bases, J lost 8 bases, and 17 bases lay in between. This CDR3 has 14 residues. The CDR3: CSVAPGTHGEKLFF. CDR3 nucleotide sequence: TGCAGCGTTGCCCCCGGGACTCATGGGGAAAAACTGTTTTTT.

The rearrangement links TRBV15 to TRBJ2-4, with 9 bases fitting TRBD2. Losses at the gene ends were 5 bases for V and 1 base for J; bases not matched to a gene: 21. The CDR3 runs 21 residues. Germline values: CDR1 LNHNV, CDR2 YYDKDF (reference sequence). The CDR3 loop is CATSYLRGRGRALGAKNIQYF. DNA for the CDR3: TGTGCCACCAGCTACTTAAGGGGCCGCGGGAGGGCCCTTGGGGCCAAAAACATTCAGTACTTC.

The gene calls are TRBV24-1 and TRBJ2-1; the D is unclear. Trimming took 5 bases from V and 0 from J, leaving 10 bases between them. CDR1 is KGHDR, CDR2 SFDVKD, per germline. This CDR3 contains 15 residues. CDR3 sequence: CATSGALPSYNEQFF. The CDR3 DNA reads TGTGCCACCAGTGGAGCCTTACCCTCCTACAATGAGCAGTTCTTC.

J is TRBJ2-5 and V is TRBV7-9; no clear D gene. The length of the CDR3 is 13 residues. The V gene's germline CDR1 is SEHNR and CDR2 FQNEAQ (reference sequence). Trimming took 5 bases from V and 5 from J, leaving 12 bases between them. CDR3 loop: CASSPAGTETQYF. In DNA, the CDR3 is TGTGCCAGCAGCCCAGCAGGAACGGAGACCCAGTACTTC.

This clonotype was recorded a few times. The chain recombines TRBV5-1 with TRBJ2-5, with D unresolved. There are 14 residues in the CDR3. Germline CDR1 and CDR2: SGHRS and YFSETQ. V lost 2 bases and J 2 bases, leaving 10 bases between the germline ends. The CDR3 is CASSLLTGQETQYF. The CDR3 DNA reads TGCGCCAGCAGCTTATTGACTGGACAAGAGACCCAGTACTTC. The full variable domain, completed using reference TRBV5-1 and TRBJ2-5, is KAGVTQTPRYLIKTRGQQVTLSCSPISGHRSVSWYQQTPGQGLQFLFEYFSETQRNKGNFPGRFSGRQFSNSRSEMNVSTLELGDSALYLCASSLLTGQETQYFGPGTRLLVL.

The chain employs TRBV29-1 and TRBJ2-7, with TRBD2 identical over 11 bases. From germline, CDR1 is SQVTM and CDR2 ANQGSEA. The CDR3 extends over 15 amino acids. The junction had 8 bases not matched to a gene; V was cut back by 2 bases and J by 5 bases. DNA of the CDR3: TGCAGCGTTGAAACCTTTAGCGGGAGGGCAAACGAGCAGTACTTC. This sequence encodes CSVETFSGRANEQYF.

DNA for the CDR3: TGCGGTCATGTTGAAGGGGCGGTAGATACGCAGTATTTT. Its protein is CGHVEGAVDTQYF. The chain joins TRBV20-1 to TRBJ2-3; TRBD1 is a possible D gene (5 bases). The germline gives CDR1 DFQATT, CDR2 SNEGSKA (reference sequence). CDR3 length: 13 amino acids.

J is TRBJ1-1 and V is TRBV10-3; D might be TRBD1 (5 bases). The CDR3 length is 13 residues. Germline V gene data show CDR1 as ENHRY and CDR2 as SYGVKD. Trimming removed 10 bases at V and 0 bases at J, with 12 bases between. The CDR3 spells CATTREVNTEAFF. The CDR3 DNA reads as TGTGCCACCACCAGGGAAGTGAACACTGAAGCTTTCTTT.

This clonotype was found a few times. V usage is TRBV11-2 and J usage is TRBJ1-4; a possible D gene is TRBD1 (6 bases). V shed 3 bases and J shed 4 bases, with 12 bases lying between them. The CDR3 has 15 amino acids. Germline CDR1 SGHAT, CDR2 FQNNGV. The CDR3 here is CASSFTGISNEKLFF. CDR3 sequence (DNA): TGTGCCAGCAGCTTCACAGGGATTAGTAATGAAAAACTGTTTTTT.

This sequence joins TRBV12-3 or TRBV12-4 and TRBJ2-7, with D hard to call. Trimming left V 3 bases short and J 0 bases short, with 9 bases between. The CDR3 length is 14 residues. The DNA of the CDR3 is TGTGCCAGCAGTTTGGTAAGGGCCTCCTACGAGCAGTACTTC. Protein product: CASSLVRASYEQYF.

This clonotype was observed a handful of times. The rearrangement uses TRBV7-9 and TRBJ2-5, with unresolved D. Germline lookup yields CDR1 SEHNR and CDR2 FQNEAQ (reference sequence). Trimming shortened V by 1 base and J by 5 bases, and 11 bases separated the two germline ends. The CDR3 loop spans 14 amino acids. CDR3 in amino acids: CASSLGVTTETQYF. CDR3 sequence (DNA): TGTGCCAGCAGCTTAGGAGTTACCACCGAGACCCAGTACTTC.

The gene calls are TRBV7-6 and TRBJ2-3; D gene uncertain. CDR1 SGHVS and CDR2 FNYEAQ come from the germline V gene. V gave up 3 bases and J gave up 5 bases, with 6 bases separating them. This CDR3 contains 12 residues. CDR3 in DNA: TGTGCCAGCAGCTTCGCCGAAGATACGCAGTATTTT. Translation gives CASSFAEDTQYF.

The chain recombines TRBV7-8 with TRBJ2-3; 7 nucleotides match TRBD2. J gave up 0 bases and V 4 bases, and 7 bases lay outside the gene matches. CDR3 length: 16 residues. Germline-derived CDR1 and CDR2 are SGHVS and FQNEAQ. Here the CDR3 reads CASSSPGSGSTDTQYF. The CDR3 DNA is TGTGCCAGCAGCTCGCCGGGTAGCGGGAGCACAGATACGCAGTATTTT.

The V call is TRBV14, the J call TRBJ2-1, with 8 bases fitting TRBD2. The CDR3 contains 14 residues. Per germline, CDR1 SGHDN and CDR2 FVKESK. Germline trimming cut 4 bases from V and 7 bases from J; bases unmatched to any gene: 6. CDR3 nucleotides: TGTGCCAGCAGCCGAGCGGGAGCCACTAATGAGCAGTTCTTC. Protein product: CASSRAGATNEQFF. Supplemented by reference TRBV14 and TRBJ2-1, the full variable domain reads EAGVTQFPSHSVIEKGQTVTLRCDPISGHDNLYWYRRVMGKEIKFLLHFVKESKQDESGMPNNRFLAERTGGTYSTLKVQPAELEDSGVYFCASSRAGATNEQFFGPGTRLTVL.

The table lists this clonotype with a few counts. CDR3 sequence reads: CASSRGGDGNTIYF. The CDR3 DNA reads TGCGCCAGCAGCCGAGGGGGCGATGGAAACACCATATATTTT. V usage is TRBV10-2 and J usage is TRBJ1-3; 7 nucleotides align to TRBD1. V lost 6 bases, J lost 3 bases, and 5 bases stayed unmatched. Per germline, CDR1 WSHSY and CDR2 SAAADI. The CDR3 is 14 residues long.

The chain recombines TRBV11-2 with TRBJ2-3, with TRBD2 identical over 7 bases. The CDR3 has 14 residues. Germline-derived CDR1 and CDR2 are SGHAT and FQNNGV. V lost 5 bases to trimming and J lost 4 bases; unmatched junction nucleotides: 6. CDR3: CASSPTRGADTQYF. Here the CDR3 DNA reads TGTGCCAGCAGCCCAACCCGGGGGGCAGATACGCAGTATTTT. Complete variable domain (other parts from reference TRBV11-2 and TRBJ2-3): EAGVAQSPRYKIIEKRQSVAFWCNPISGHATLYWYQQILGQGPKLLIQFQNNGVVDDSQLPKDRFSAERLKGVDSTLKIQPAKLEDSAVYLCASSPTRGADTQYFGPGTRLTVL.

The chain joins TRBV7-9 to TRBJ2-5, with D perhaps matching TRBD2 (6 bases). Germline CDR1 and CDR2: SEHNR and FQNEAQ (reference sequence). Trimming removed 8 bases at V and 1 base at J, with 14 bases between. This CDR3 contains 14 residues. This CDR3 reads CASGLAGSQETQYF. The DNA for the CDR3 is TGTGCCAGCGGTCTGGCGGGAAGCCAAGAGACCCAGTACTTC.

This rearrangement joins TRBV6-6 to TRBJ2-3; D remains unclear. The CDR3 has 12 residues. Per germline, CDR1 MNHNY and CDR2 SVGAGI (reference sequence). V was clipped by 4 bases and J by 5 bases, with 7 bases between them. This CDR3 is CASSWSIDTQYF. The CDR3 DNA follows: TGTGCCAGCAGTTGGTCGATAGATACGCAGTATTTT.

The chain has TRBV6-2 or TRBV6-3 and TRBJ2-1; no clear D gene. Trimming removed 0 bases at V and 6 bases at J, with 12 bases between. The CDR3 covers 15 residues. CDR1 is MNHEY and CDR2 is SVGEGT in the germline V gene. The CDR3 DNA is TGTGCCAGCAGTTACTCTAGAGCCTATTCCAATGAGCAGTTCTTC. Its protein product is CASSYSRAYSNEQFF.

This clonotype was counted between two and nine times. V gene TRBV5-6 combines with J gene TRBJ2-1; D gene unclear. The V gene lost 0 bases and the J gene lost 9 bases, with 4 bases spanning the gap. There are 11 residues in the CDR3. Germline CDR1 reads SGHDT; CDR2 reads YYEEEE. CDR3 sequence reads: CASSLVSEQFF. In DNA, the CDR3 is TGTGCCAGCAGCTTGGTCTCTGAGCAGTTCTTC.

This rearrangement joins TRBV6-5 to TRBJ2-1; TRBD1 aligns across 9 bases. CDR1 MNHEY and CDR2 SVGAGI come from the germline V gene. There are 16 residues in the CDR3. The junction had 9 bases not matched to a gene; V was cut back by 5 bases and J by 4 bases. The CDR3 DNA sequence: TGTGCCAGCAGTGAGCGACAGGGGGTAAAGTACAATGAGCAGTTCTTC. Its translation: CASSERQGVKYNEQFF.